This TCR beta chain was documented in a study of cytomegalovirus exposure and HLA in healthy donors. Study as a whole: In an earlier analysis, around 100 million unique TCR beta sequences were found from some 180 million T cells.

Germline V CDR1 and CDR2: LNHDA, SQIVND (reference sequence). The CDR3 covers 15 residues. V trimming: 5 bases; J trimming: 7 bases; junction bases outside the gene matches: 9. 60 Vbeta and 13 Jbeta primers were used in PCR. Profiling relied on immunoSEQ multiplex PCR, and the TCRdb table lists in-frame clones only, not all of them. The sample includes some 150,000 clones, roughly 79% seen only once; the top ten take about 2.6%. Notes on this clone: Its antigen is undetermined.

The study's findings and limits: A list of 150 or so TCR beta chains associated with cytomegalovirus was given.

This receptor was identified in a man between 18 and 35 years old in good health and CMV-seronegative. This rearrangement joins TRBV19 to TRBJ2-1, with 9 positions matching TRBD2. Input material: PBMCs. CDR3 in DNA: TGTGCCAGTAGTTTTGGAGTAGCGGGGGCAAATGAGCAGTTCTTC. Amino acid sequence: CASSFGVAGANEQFF.